This T cell receptor beta chain emerged from a study of radiotherapy plus CTLA-4 blockade in lung cancer. After removal of 0 bases from V and 5 bases from J, the junction contained 2 bases not matched to a gene. The CDR3 totals 14 residues. Germline CDR1 SGHRS, CDR2 YFSETQ. Findings and limits, study-wide: The best predictor of response was reported to be early blood T cell clone dynamics, with interferon-beta. Among blood TCR repertoires after radiotherapy plus ipilimumab, tumor-derived clones expanded.

Turning to this clone: Its antigen is currently unknown.

The protocol was immunoSEQ multiplex PCR, while the TCRdb copy is restricted to in-frame clones and leaves out a portion. The profile covers roughly 97,000 clones, with about four fifths appearing a single time and around 2.8% taken by the ten largest. V and J are TRBV5-1 and TRBJ2-7; 10 positions agree with TRBD2. Specimen: peripheral blood, collected from a patient treated with radiotherapy plus ipilimumab. This sequence was found in a human donor with non-small cell lung cancer who had a partial response to radiotherapy plus ipilimumab. Some clones in this sample may be carry-over from other donors' samples. The CDR3 DNA follows: TGCGCCAGCAGCTTGGGACTAGCGGGTCACGAGCAGTACTTC. Translation gives CASSLGLAGHEQYF.